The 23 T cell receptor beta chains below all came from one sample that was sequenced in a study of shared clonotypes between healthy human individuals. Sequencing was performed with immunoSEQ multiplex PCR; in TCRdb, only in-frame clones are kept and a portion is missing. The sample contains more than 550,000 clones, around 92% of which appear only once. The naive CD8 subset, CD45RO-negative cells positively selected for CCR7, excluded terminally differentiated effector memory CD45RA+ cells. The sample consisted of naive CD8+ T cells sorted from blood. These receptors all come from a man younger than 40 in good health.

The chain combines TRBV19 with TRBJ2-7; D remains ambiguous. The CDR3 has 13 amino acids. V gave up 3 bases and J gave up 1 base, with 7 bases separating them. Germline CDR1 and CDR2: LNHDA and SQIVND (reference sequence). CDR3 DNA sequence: TGTGCCAGTAGTATCAAGGGATCCTACGAGCAGTACTTC. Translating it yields CASSIKGSYEQYF.

The CDR3 region is CASSEAGSYELFF. For the CDR3, the DNA is TGTGCCAGCAGTGAAGCCGGAAGCTATGAACTGTTTTTT. J is TRBJ1-4 and V is TRBV6-1, with D unresolved. Per germline, CDR1 MNHNS and CDR2 SASEGT. CDR3 size: 13 residues. V lost 0 bases and J 12 bases, leaving 11 bases between the germline ends.

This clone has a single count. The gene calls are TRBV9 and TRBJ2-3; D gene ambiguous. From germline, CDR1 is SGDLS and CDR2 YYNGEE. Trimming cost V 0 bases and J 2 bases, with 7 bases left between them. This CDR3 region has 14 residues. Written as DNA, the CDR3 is TGTGCCAGCAGCGTAGAAGCGACCACAGATACGCAGTATTTT. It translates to CASSVEATTDTQYF.

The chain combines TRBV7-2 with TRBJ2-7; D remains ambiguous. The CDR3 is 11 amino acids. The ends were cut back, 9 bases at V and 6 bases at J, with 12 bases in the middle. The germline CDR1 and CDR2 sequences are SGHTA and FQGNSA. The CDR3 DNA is TGTGCCAGGGCGGTATGGGTCGAGCAGTACTTC. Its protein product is CARAVWVEQYF.

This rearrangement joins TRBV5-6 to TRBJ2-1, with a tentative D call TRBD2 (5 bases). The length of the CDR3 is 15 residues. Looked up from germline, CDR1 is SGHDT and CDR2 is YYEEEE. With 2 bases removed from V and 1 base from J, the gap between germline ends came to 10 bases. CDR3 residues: CASSLQRKSYNEQFF. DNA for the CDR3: TGTGCCAGCAGCTTACAGCGGAAATCCTACAATGAGCAGTTCTTC.

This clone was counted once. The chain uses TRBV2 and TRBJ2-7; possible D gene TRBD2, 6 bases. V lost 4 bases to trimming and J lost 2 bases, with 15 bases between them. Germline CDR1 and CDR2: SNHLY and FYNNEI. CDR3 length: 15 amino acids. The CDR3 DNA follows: TGTGCCAGCAGTGGGGCGGGACGTACGGCCTACGAGCAGTACTTC. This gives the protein CASSGAGRTAYEQYF.

The CDR3 reads CASSGGHTRDWAQYF. CDR3 in DNA: TGCGCCAGCAGCGGGGGACACACAAGAGATTGGGCCCAGTACTTC. The rearrangement uses TRBV5-1 and TRBJ2-5; maybe TRBD1 (6 bases). This CDR3 is 15 amino acids long. The V gene lost 4 bases and the J gene lost 9 bases, with 22 bases spanning the gap. Germline-derived CDR1 and CDR2 are SGHRS and YFSETQ.

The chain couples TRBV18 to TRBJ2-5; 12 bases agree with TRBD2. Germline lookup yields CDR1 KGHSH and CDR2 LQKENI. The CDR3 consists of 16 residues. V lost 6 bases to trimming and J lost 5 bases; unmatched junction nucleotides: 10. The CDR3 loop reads CASSTTSGSPKETQYF. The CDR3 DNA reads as TGTGCCAGCTCTACGACTAGCGGGAGTCCCAAGGAGACCCAGTACTTC. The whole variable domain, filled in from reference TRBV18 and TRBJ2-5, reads NAGVMQNPRHLVRRRGQEARLRCSPMKGHSHVYWYRQLPEEGLKFMVYLQKENIIDESGMPKERFSAEFPKEGPSILRIQQVVRGDSAAYFCASSTTSGSPKETQYFGPGTRLLVL.

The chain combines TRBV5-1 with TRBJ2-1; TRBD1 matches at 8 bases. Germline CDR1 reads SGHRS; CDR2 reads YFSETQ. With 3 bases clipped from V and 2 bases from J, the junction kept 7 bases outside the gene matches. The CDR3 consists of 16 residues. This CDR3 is CASSSQQGETYNEQFF. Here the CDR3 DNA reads TGCGCCAGCAGCTCCCAACAGGGGGAAACCTACAATGAGCAGTTCTTC.

CDR3 in amino acids: CASSPVEVTGGKEDEQFF. CDR3 bases: TGTGCCAGCTCACCCGTCGAGGTGACAGGGGGCAAAGAGGATGAGCAGTTCTTC. This chain connects TRBV18 to TRBJ2-1, with 10 positions matching TRBD1. V was pared by 3 bases and J by 8 bases, with 16 bases of the junction left unmatched. The CDR3 extends over 18 amino acids. From germline, CDR1 is KGHSH and CDR2 LQKENI.

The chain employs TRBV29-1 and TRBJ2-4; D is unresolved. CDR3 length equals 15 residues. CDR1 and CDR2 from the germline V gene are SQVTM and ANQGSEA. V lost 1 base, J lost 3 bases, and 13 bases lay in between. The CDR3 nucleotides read TGCAGCGTTGAAGTTTACCAGACGAACAAAAACATTCAGTACTTC. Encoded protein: CSVEVYQTNKNIQYF.

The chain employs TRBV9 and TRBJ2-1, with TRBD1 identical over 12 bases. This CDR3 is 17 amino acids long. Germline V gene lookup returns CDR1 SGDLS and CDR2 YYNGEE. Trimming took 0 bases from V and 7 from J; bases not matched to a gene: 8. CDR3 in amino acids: CASSVVRGTGGVNEQFF. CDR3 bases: TGTGCCAGCAGCGTAGTACGGGGGACAGGGGGCGTAAATGAGCAGTTCTTC.

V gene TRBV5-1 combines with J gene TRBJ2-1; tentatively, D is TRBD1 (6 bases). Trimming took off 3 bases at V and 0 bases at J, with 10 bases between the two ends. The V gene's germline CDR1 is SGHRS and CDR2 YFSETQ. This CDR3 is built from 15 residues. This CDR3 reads CASSYRDNSYNEQFF. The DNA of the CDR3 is TGCGCCAGCAGCTACCGGGACAACTCCTACAATGAGCAGTTCTTC.

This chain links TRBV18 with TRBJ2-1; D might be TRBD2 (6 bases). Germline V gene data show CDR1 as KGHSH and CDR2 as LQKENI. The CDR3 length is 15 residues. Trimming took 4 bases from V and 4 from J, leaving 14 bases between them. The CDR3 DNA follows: TGTGCCAGCTCACAACGCCGGGACTCATACAATGAGCAGTTCTTC. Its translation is CASSQRRDSYNEQFF.

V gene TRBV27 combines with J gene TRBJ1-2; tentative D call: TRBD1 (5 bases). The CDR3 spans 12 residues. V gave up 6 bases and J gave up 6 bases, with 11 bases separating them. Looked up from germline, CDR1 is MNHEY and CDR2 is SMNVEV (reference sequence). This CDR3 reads CASRGPGHGYTF. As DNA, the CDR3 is TGTGCCAGCAGGGGGCCGGGGCATGGCTACACCTTC.

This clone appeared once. This chain's CDR3 is CASSYRQGELGNTIYF. CDR3 bases: TGTGCCAGCAGTTATCGACAGGGGGAATTAGGAAACACCATATATTTT. The chain carries TRBV6-5 and TRBJ1-3; 9 nucleotides agree with TRBD1. Per germline, CDR1 MNHEY and CDR2 SVGAGI. The CDR3 consists of 16 residues. Unmatched junction bases numbered 7, after V lost 3 bases and J lost 4 bases.

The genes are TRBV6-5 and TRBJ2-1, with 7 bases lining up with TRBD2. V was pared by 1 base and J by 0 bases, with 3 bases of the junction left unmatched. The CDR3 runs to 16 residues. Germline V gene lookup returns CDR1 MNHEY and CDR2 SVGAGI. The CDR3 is CASSYFLADSYNEQFF. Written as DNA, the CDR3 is TGTGCCAGCAGTTACTTTCTAGCGGACTCCTACAATGAGCAGTTCTTC.

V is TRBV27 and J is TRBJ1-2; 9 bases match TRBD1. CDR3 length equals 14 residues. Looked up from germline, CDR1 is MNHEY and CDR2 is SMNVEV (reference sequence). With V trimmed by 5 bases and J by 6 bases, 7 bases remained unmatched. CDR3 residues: CASSPPDRGNGYTF. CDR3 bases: TGTGCCAGCAGTCCACCCGACAGGGGGAATGGCTACACCTTC.

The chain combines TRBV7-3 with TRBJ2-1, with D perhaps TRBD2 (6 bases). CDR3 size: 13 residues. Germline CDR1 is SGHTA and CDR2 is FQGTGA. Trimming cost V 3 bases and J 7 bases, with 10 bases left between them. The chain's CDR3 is CASSFGSGNEQFF. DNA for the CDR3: TGTGCCAGCAGCTTCGGGAGCGGAAATGAGCAGTTCTTC.

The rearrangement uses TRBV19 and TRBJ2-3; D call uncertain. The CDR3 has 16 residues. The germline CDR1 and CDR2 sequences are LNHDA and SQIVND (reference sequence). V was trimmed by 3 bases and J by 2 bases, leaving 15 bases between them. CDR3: CASSMVENSFTDTQYF. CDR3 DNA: TGTGCCAGTAGTATGGTGGAAAACAGTTTCACAGATACGCAGTATTTT.

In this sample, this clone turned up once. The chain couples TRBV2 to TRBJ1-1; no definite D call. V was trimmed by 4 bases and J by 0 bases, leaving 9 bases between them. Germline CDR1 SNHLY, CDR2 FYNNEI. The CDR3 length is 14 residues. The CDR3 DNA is TGTGCCAGCAGTGCGGCTCTAATGAACACTGAAGCTTTCTTT. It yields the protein CASSAALMNTEAFF.

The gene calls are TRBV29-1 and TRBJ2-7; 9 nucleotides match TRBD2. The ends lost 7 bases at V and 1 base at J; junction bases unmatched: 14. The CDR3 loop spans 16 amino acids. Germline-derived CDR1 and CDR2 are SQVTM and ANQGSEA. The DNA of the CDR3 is TGCAGCGGCCTGGGGATAGCGGGAGTGGGGTCCTACGAGCAGTACTTC. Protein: CSGLGIAGVGSYEQYF.

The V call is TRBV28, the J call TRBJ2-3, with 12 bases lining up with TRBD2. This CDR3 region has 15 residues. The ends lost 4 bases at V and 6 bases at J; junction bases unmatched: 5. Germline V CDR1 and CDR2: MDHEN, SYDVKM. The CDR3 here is CASSSRTSGADTQYF. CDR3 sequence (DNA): TGTGCCAGCAGTTCCCGGACTAGCGGGGCCGATACGCAGTATTTT.